This T cell receptor beta chain is from a study of blood T cell repertoires in COVID-19. The CDR3 runs to 15 residues. The trim removed 2 bases at V and 1 base at J, leaving 7 bases unmatched. Germline-derived CDR1 and CDR2 are GTSNPN and SVGIG (reference sequence). Methods used by the authors: Scientists estimated how many nucleated cells there were by amplifying reference gene primers. The protocol was immunoSEQ multiplex PCR, while the TCRdb copy is restricted to in-frame clones and leaves out a portion. D and trimming were read from the DNA, whereas the V and J calls and clone size are those reported in that table. Of approximately 65,000 clones detected, about 80% appear once; the ten largest clones hold around 23%.

This clonotype was sampled from a human donor in a cohort sampled during active COVID-19. The sequencing sample was made of peripheral blood. This chain uses TRBV30 with TRBJ2-7; 8 bases are shared with TRBD1. The CDR3 bases are TGTGCCTGGAGTTTGTGGGGGACAGGATCCTACGAGCAGTACTTC. This encodes CAWSLWGTGSYEQYF.